This TCR beta chain was sequenced in a study of blood T cell repertoires in COVID-19. At the level of the study: Samples taken during acute and convalescent COVID-19 were collected in the United States, Italy and Spain.

This CDR3 comprises 13 residues. CDR1 and CDR2 from the germline V gene are SEHNR and FQNEAQ (reference sequence). V lost 8 bases to trimming and J lost 6 bases, with 14 bases between them. As processed by the authors: Amplifying reference gene primers gave estimates of nucleated cell counts. Only in-frame clones appear in the TCRdb table, and some are missing; sequencing was by immunoSEQ multiplex PCR. V, J and clone size derive from that table, while D and trimming were established from the DNA sequence. The data show approximately 11,000 clones, roughly 76% seen once. Sequencing was carried out using peripheral blood. The chain combines TRBV7-9 with TRBJ1-5, with D hard to call. This receptor was taken from a man between 65 and 85 years old with active COVID-19. CDR3 bases: TGTGCCAGCTCAAAGGGAGGGAGTCAGCCCCAGCATTTT. Its protein is CASSKGGSQPQHF.